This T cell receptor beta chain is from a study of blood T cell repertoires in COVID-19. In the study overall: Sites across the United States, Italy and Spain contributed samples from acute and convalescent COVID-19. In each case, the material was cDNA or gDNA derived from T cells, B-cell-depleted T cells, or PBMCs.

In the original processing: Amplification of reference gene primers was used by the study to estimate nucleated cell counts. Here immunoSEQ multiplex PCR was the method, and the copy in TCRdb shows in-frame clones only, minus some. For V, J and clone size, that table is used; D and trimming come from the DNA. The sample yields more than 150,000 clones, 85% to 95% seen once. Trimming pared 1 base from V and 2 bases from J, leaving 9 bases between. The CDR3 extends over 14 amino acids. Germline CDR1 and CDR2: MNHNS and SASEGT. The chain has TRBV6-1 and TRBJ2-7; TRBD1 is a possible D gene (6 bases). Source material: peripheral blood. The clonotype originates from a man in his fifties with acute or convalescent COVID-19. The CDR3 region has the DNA TGTGCCAGCAGTGAAGTCGCAGGGGCCTACGAGCAGTACTTC. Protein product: CASSEVAGAYEQYF.